This TCR beta chain was captured by sequencing in a study of blood T cell repertoires in COVID-19. The V gene lost 7 bases and the J gene lost 5 bases, with 15 bases spanning the gap. Germline V gene lookup returns CDR1 MNHNY and CDR2 SVGAGI (reference sequence). There are 14 residues in the CDR3. Source study methods: How many nucleated cells were present was estimated from reference gene primer amplification. Generated by immunoSEQ multiplex PCR, the TCRdb table keeps only in-frame clones and is missing some. For V, J and clone size, that table is used; D and trimming come from the DNA. The data contain approximately 100,000 clones, 84% of them singletons.

The sample was peripheral blood. The origin of this receptor is a woman of 80 years or more with active or convalescent COVID-19. V and J are TRBV6-6 and TRBJ1-5; a weak D match, TRBD1 (5 bases). The CDR3 DNA follows: TGTGCCAGCACCGGAGACAGACAGTATCAGCCCCAGCATTTT. Translating gives CASTGDRQYQPQHF.